Below, one T cell receptor beta chain is given with its context. Antigen unknown. The source of the sample is a study of T cell repertoires in cytomegalovirus infection. On the study more broadly: A matching HLA type, together with CMV infection, was signaled by public TCR beta signatures.

One entry per CDR3 protein results from TCRdb running MiXCR on the reads. This table holds about 250,000 distinct CDR3 sequences, over 15% found once. CDR1 is SNHLY, CDR2 FYNNEI, per germline. The V end lost 0 bases, the J end lost 1 base, and 7 bases lay between the germline ends. The CDR3 extends over 14 amino acids. The study, taken as a whole, reports: Ex vivo responses were dominated by HLA-C-restricted CMV-specific TCR beta clonotypes. Accumulated public TCR beta family frequency recognized individuals carrying CMV together with the relevant HLA.

Material for sequencing was CD8+ T cells from PBMCs. The origin of this receptor is a human donor in good health (CMV status not recorded). Some clones in this sample may be carry-over from other donors' samples. This chain joins TRBV2 and TRBJ2-7, with D unresolved. The CDR3 is CASSEAVGSYEQYF. CDR3 DNA sequence: TGTGCCAGCAGTGAAGCTGTCGGGTCCTACGAGCAGTACTTC. The full variable domain, in which reference TRBV2 and TRBJ2-7 provide the parts outside the CDR3, is EPEVTQTPSHQVTQMGQEVILRCVPISNHLYFYWYRQILGQKVEFLVSFYNNEISEKSEIFDDQFSVERPDGSNFTLKIRSTKLEDSAMYFCASSEAVGSYEQYFGPGTRLTVT.